The 32 T cell receptor beta chains in this list originate from one sample, sequenced in a study of molecular identifiers for immune sequencing clone quantification. Each CDR3 protein is one row after TCRdb ran MiXCR on the PCR reads. The sample contains a few hundred thousand distinct CDR3 sequences, around 23% of which appear only once. The specimen was naive CD8+ T cells from blood, with Jurkat cell RNA spiked in. Subset given: FACS-sorted CD8+CD4-CCR7+CD45RA+ naive T cells. Source of these receptors: a human donor in good health. Some libraries in this study had Jurkat cell RNA spiked in.

This clonotype was seen ten or more times. The CDR3 DNA reads TGTGCCACCAGTTCAGGCGCGTTTGGCACCGGGGAGCTGTTTTTT. It codes for CATSSGAFGTGELFF. V usage is TRBV24-1 and J usage is TRBJ2-2; no reliable D call. Between the trimmed V and J ends, which lost 6 bases and 4 bases, there was a span of 14 bases. The germline CDR1 and CDR2 sequences are KGHDR and SFDVKD. CDR3 size: 15 residues.

This clonotype was observed a handful of times. The chain carries TRBV12-3 or TRBV12-4 and TRBJ1-2; D is perhaps TRBD1 (5 bases). There are 13 residues in the CDR3. This CDR3 is CATPEGNRRGYTF. CDR3 coding DNA: TGTGCTACTCCCGAGGGGAACCGACGCGGCTACACCTTC.

The sample holds a few counts of this clonotype. The rearrangement uses TRBV12-3 or TRBV12-4 and TRBJ1-5; the D is unclear. The CDR3 covers 15 residues. The V and J ends lost 3 bases and 0 bases respectively, with 9 bases between them. The CDR3 DNA is TGTGCCAGCAGTTTGTTTGGGGATAGCAATCAGCCCCAGCATTTT. Protein product: CASSLFGDSNQPQHF.

As to this clonotype: This sequence may be a read error, since a much larger clone differs from it by one base. V and J are TRBV4-3 and TRBJ2-7, with 10 bases matching TRBD2. The CDR3 loop spans 15 amino acids. V gave up 0 bases and J gave up 7 bases; unmatched junction bases: 6. Germline CDR1 LGHNA, CDR2 YSLEER. CDR3 nucleotides: TGCGCCAGCAGCCAAGATTCTAGCGGGAGCGCAGAGCAGTACTTC. It is translated as CASSQDSSGSAEQYF.

In this sample, this clonotype turned up many times. The V and J genes are TRBV19 and TRBJ2-3; TRBD1 is a possible D gene (6 bases). Trimming stripped 4 bases from V and 0 bases from J, with 14 bases between. Germline V gene data show CDR1 as LNHDA and CDR2 as SQIVND (reference sequence). The CDR3 sequence is 16 residues long. The CDR3 DNA is TGTGCCAGTAGTACCGGGGACACGAGCAGCACAGATACGCAGTATTTT. Its protein product is CASSTGDTSSTDTQYF.

The chain employs TRBV18 and TRBJ1-1; 8 nucleotides match TRBD1. The V and J ends lost 2 bases and 4 bases, in that order; junction bases with no gene match: 9. This CDR3 has 16 amino acids. Per germline, CDR1 KGHSH and CDR2 LQKENI. The CDR3 coding sequence is TGTGCCAGCTCACCATCCGTGGACAGGGTGGGCACTGAAGCTTTCTTT. Its translation: CASSPSVDRVGTEAFF.

This clonotype has a count of ten or more. The chain is built from TRBV28 and TRBJ2-3; 7 positions match TRBD2. Looked up from germline, CDR1 is MDHEN and CDR2 is SYDVKM. This CDR3 has 16 residues. J gave up 2 bases and V 3 bases, and 8 bases lay outside the gene matches. The CDR3 DNA sequence: TGTGCCAGCAGTTTTCGGCTAGCGGCAATCACAGATACGCAGTATTTT. Translation: CASSFRLAAITDTQYF.

The chain employs TRBV30 and TRBJ1-6, with 7 bases aligning to TRBD1. The CDR3 loop spans 14 amino acids. The V segment lost 1 base and the J segment 6 bases; nucleotides outside the gene matches: 3. Germline V gene lookup returns CDR1 GTSNPN and CDR2 SVGIG (reference sequence). The CDR3 region is CAWSGDSSNSPLHF. The CDR3 DNA is TGTGCCTGGAGTGGGGACAGCTCTAATTCACCCCTCCACTTT.

Comment on this clonotype: A much larger clone differs by one base, so this may be a read error. In this CDR3 the conserved last residue, phenylalanine or tryptophan, is missing, so a read error is likely. This chain links TRBV27 with TRBJ2-7; D uncertain. The CDR3 loop spans 11 amino acids. CDR1 and CDR2 from the germline V gene are MNHEY and SMNVEV (reference sequence). V lost 8 bases and J lost 8, with 13 bases in between. The CDR3 DNA follows: TGTGCCAGCGGCACCATCGGTCAGCAGTACTAC. It yields the protein CASGTIGQQYY.

This clonotype has ten or more counts. V usage is TRBV4-3 and J usage is TRBJ1-5; 9 nucleotides match TRBD1. V lost 0 bases and J lost 6; bases outside the gene matches: 12. Germline loops: CDR1 LGHNA, CDR2 YSLEER. This CDR3 has 18 residues. The CDR3 nucleotides read TGCGCCAGCAGCCAAGATCTGGGCTTAGGGACAGGGATTCAGCCCCAGCATTTT. This sequence encodes CASSQDLGLGTGIQPQHF.

The rearrangement joins TRBV7-8 to TRBJ2-7; TRBD1 matches 10 bases. Germline-derived CDR1 and CDR2 are SGHVS and FQNEAQ. This CDR3 is built from 14 residues. The V segment lost 1 base and the J segment 9 bases; nucleotides outside the gene matches: 6. The CDR3 DNA is TGTGCCAGCAGCTTAGTAGGGACAGGGGATGGGCAGTACTTC. It codes for CASSLVGTGDGQYF. Full variable domain (missing parts from reference TRBV7-8 and TRBJ2-7): GAGVSQSPRYKVAKRGQDVALRCDPISGHVSLFWYQQALGQGPEFLTYFQNEAQLDKSGLPSDRFFAERPEGSVSTLKIQRTQQEDSAVYLCASSLVGTGDGQYFGPGTRLTVT.

This clonotype was observed a few times. This sequence joins TRBV12-3 or TRBV12-4 and TRBJ1-3, with a weak D call TRBD1 (5 bases). Trimming took off 5 bases at V and 0 bases at J, with 11 bases between the two ends. The CDR3 extends over 15 amino acids. The CDR3 spells CASSRGRYSGNTIYF. The CDR3, as DNA: TGTGCCAGCAGTCGGGGACGGTACTCTGGAAACACCATATATTTT.

This clonotype was seen many times. The rearrangement links TRBV6-5 to TRBJ2-5, with D perhaps TRBD1 or TRBD2 (5 bases each). This CDR3 has 14 residues. V lost 2 bases to trimming and J lost 4 bases, with 11 bases between them. Germline CDR1 MNHEY, CDR2 SVGAGI. The CDR3 bases are TGTGCCAGCAGTTACGTCGTGGGACGAGAGACCCAGTACTTC. It encodes CASSYVVGRETQYF.

This clonotype turned up a few times. The chain joins TRBV5-6 to TRBJ2-7, with 15 positions matching TRBD2. V lost 4 bases, J lost 7 bases, and 3 bases stayed unmatched. The CDR3 contains 14 residues. Germline V gene data show CDR1 as SGHDT and CDR2 as YYEEEE. CDR3 bases: TGTGCCAGCAGCCGGACTAGCGGGAGGGGTGAGCAGTACTTC. It yields the protein CASSRTSGRGEQYF.

There are a few counts of this clonotype. The rearrangement uses TRBV20-1 and TRBJ1-5, with a tentative D call TRBD1 (6 bases). The V gene's germline CDR1 is DFQATT and CDR2 SNEGSKA (reference sequence). The CDR3 is made up of 13 amino acids. As DNA, the CDR3 is TGCAGGGGGGACACGCCTAGCAATCAGCCCCAGCATTTT. It translates to CRGDTPSNQPQHF.

In its sample, this clonotype was seen many times. CDR3 sequence (DNA): TGTGCCAGCAGCGCCCGGGACAGTCCCTACGAGCAGTACTTC. It yields the protein CASSARDSPYEQYF. This rearrangement joins TRBV7-9 to TRBJ2-7; the match to TRBD1 covers 7 bases. The ends lost 5 bases at V and 2 bases at J; junction bases unmatched: 6. CDR1 and CDR2 from the germline V gene are SEHNR and FQNEAQ (reference sequence). This CDR3 comprises 14 residues.

The chain has TRBV12-5 and TRBJ2-3; possibly TRBD1 for D (5 bases). The length of the CDR3 is 17 residues. The ends were cut back, 2 bases at V and 0 bases at J, with 15 bases in the middle. CDR1 is LGHNT and CDR2 is FRNRAP in the germline V gene. CDR3 coding DNA: TGTGCTAGTGGTTTGCTCCAGGGAATATCGAGCACAGATACGCAGTATTTT. Residues: CASGLLQGISSTDTQYF.

This chain connects TRBV7-3 to TRBJ2-3; 7 bases fit TRBD2. Germline CDR1 SGHTA, CDR2 FQGTGA. This CDR3 spans 15 amino acids. V shed 2 bases and J 3 bases; nucleotides not matched to a gene: 5. CDR3 sequence (DNA): TGTGCCAGCAGCTTACGCGGGAGTGCGACAGATACGCAGTATTTT. Translation: CASSLRGSATDTQYF.

This clonotype was seen more than once but under ten times. The gene calls are TRBV27 and TRBJ1-5; D unclear. There are 16 residues in the CDR3. The germline CDR1 and CDR2 sequences are MNHEY and SMNVEV (reference sequence). The V gene lost 1 base and the J gene lost 7 bases, with 17 bases spanning the gap. CDR3 DNA: TGTGCCAGCAGTTTATATGGCAGGACCACCGGCCAGCCCCAGCATTTT. Translating it yields CASSLYGRTTGQPQHF.

The J gene is TRBJ2-3, the V gene TRBV4-3; 10 nucleotides agree with TRBD2. Per the germline V gene, CDR1 is LGHNA and CDR2 is YSLEER. V was clipped by 0 bases and J by 2 bases; unmatched bases: 8. The CDR3 covers 18 residues. The CDR3: CASSQEEASGGNTDTQYF. In nucleotides, the CDR3 is TGCGCCAGCAGCCAAGAAGAGGCTAGCGGGGGAAACACAGATACGCAGTATTTT.

This clonotype was observed a handful of times. CDR3 sequence: CASSQEGQGLPGELFF. CDR3 coding DNA: TGCGCCAGCAGCCAAGAGGGGCAGGGGCTACCCGGGGAGCTGTTTTTT. This chain joins TRBV4-1 and TRBJ2-2; weak D call: TRBD1 (6 bases). V shed 0 bases and J shed 6 bases, with 14 bases lying between them. Germline V CDR1 and CDR2: MGHRA, YSYEKL. CDR3 length equals 16 residues.

This clonotype was seen repeatedly, ten times or more. Here the CDR3 reads CASSQDIGLAYNEQFF. The CDR3 DNA reads TGCGCCAGCAGCCAAGATATAGGGTTAGCCTACAATGAGCAGTTCTTC. J is TRBJ2-1 and V is TRBV4-3; D is unclear. CDR3 length equals 16 residues. V was pared by 0 bases and J by 2 bases, with 11 bases between. Germline CDR1 and CDR2: LGHNA and YSLEER.

This clonotype was recorded many times. The V call is TRBV5-1, the J call TRBJ2-5; no reliable D call. V lost 0 bases and J 3 bases, leaving 12 bases between the germline ends. This CDR3 region has 15 residues. The germline CDR1 and CDR2 sequences are SGHRS and YFSETQ. Written as DNA, the CDR3 is TGCGCCAGCAGCTTGGAGGCTGGTTACGAAGAGACCCAGTACTTC. Encoded protein: CASSLEAGYEETQYF.

At least ten counts were recorded for this clonotype. The chain links TRBV7-9 to TRBJ2-1; 9 positions match TRBD2. The CDR3 is 15 amino acids. The germline CDR1 and CDR2 sequences are SEHNR and FQNEAQ (reference sequence). V shed 4 bases and J 2 bases; nucleotides not matched to a gene: 3. The CDR3 loop is CASSYSGSAYNEQFF. CDR3 nucleotides: TGTGCCAGCAGCTATAGCGGGAGCGCCTACAATGAGCAGTTCTTC.

There are a few counts of this clonotype. CDR3 sequence reads: CASSFWLSGGTDTQYF. The CDR3 DNA follows: TGTGCCAGCAGTTTCTGGCTTAGCGGGGGCACAGATACGCAGTATTTT. The chain employs TRBV6-6 and TRBJ2-3; TRBD2 matches 8 bases. With V trimmed by 4 bases and J by 1 base, 7 bases remained unmatched. This CDR3 has 16 residues. Germline V lookup: CDR1 MNHNY, CDR2 SVGAGI (reference sequence).

About this clonotype: The CDR3 carries no conserved terminal phenylalanine or tryptophan, so it likely arises from a read error. The CDR3 loop reads CASSADTGNTIYS. The CDR3 bases are TGTGCCAGCAGCGCGGACACTGGAAACACCATATATTCT. V gene TRBV13 combines with J gene TRBJ1-3, with TRBD1 as a possible D gene (5 bases). Germline V lookup: CDR1 PRHDT, CDR2 FYEKMQ (reference sequence). The CDR3 sequence is 13 residues long. V lost 5 bases to trimming and J lost 2 bases, with 7 bases between them.

The chain recombines TRBV6-6 with TRBJ1-6, with D unresolved. This CDR3 is 15 amino acids long. The V gene's germline CDR1 is MNHNY and CDR2 SVGAGI (reference sequence). V was pared by 3 bases and J by 2 bases, with 8 bases between. The chain's CDR3 is CASSYSGAYNSPLHF. In DNA form, the CDR3 reads TGTGCCAGCAGTTATAGTGGCGCCTATAATTCACCCCTCCACTTT.

This clonotype came up many times. The chain recombines TRBV30 with TRBJ2-3; D gene uncertain. The CDR3 sequence is 14 residues long. In germline, CDR1 is GTSNPN, CDR2 SVGIG (reference sequence). V was cut by 5 bases and J by 0 bases, with 12 bases left in between. CDR3 amino acids: CAWARTSSTDTQYF. CDR3 DNA: TGTGCCTGGGCACGCACCTCTAGCACAGATACGCAGTATTTT.

The chain links TRBV4-2 to TRBJ2-2, with TRBD1 as a possible D gene (6 bases). CDR1 and CDR2 from the germline V gene are LGHNA and YNFKEQ. With 2 bases removed from V and 1 base from J, the gap between germline ends came to 8 bases. This CDR3 spans 15 amino acids. CDR3: CASSQLQGNTGELFF. For the CDR3, the DNA is TGTGCCAGCAGCCAACTACAGGGGAACACCGGGGAGCTGTTTTTT.

This clonotype was counted many times. The V and J genes are TRBV5-5 and TRBJ2-3; no reliable D call. Germline CDR1 and CDR2: SGHKS and YYEKEE (reference sequence). The V and J ends lost 4 bases and 2 bases respectively, with 11 bases between them. The CDR3 covers 14 residues. The CDR3 is CASSAERTTDTQYF. In nucleotides, the CDR3 is TGTGCCAGCAGCGCGGAACGGACCACAGATACGCAGTATTTT.

This clonotype was detected only a few times. V and J are TRBV11-2 and TRBJ2-7, with 9 bases aligning to TRBD2. This CDR3 region has 17 residues. J gave up 0 bases and V 2 bases, and 8 bases lay outside the gene matches. Germline assignment: CDR1 SGHAT and CDR2 FQNNGV. This CDR3 reads CASSLSGRGGLSYEQYF. The CDR3 DNA reads TGTGCCAGCAGCTTAAGTGGGCGGGGGGGCCTCTCCTACGAGCAGTACTTC.

The chain has TRBV28 and TRBJ2-5, with D possibly TRBD1 on 5 matching bases. V shed 5 bases and J shed 6 bases, with 10 bases lying between them. CDR3 length: 12 residues. CDR1 MDHEN and CDR2 SYDVKM come from the germline V gene. CDR3 bases: TGTGCCAGCAGTCAGGGCCTTCAGACCCAGTACTTC. Translation gives CASSQGLQTQYF.